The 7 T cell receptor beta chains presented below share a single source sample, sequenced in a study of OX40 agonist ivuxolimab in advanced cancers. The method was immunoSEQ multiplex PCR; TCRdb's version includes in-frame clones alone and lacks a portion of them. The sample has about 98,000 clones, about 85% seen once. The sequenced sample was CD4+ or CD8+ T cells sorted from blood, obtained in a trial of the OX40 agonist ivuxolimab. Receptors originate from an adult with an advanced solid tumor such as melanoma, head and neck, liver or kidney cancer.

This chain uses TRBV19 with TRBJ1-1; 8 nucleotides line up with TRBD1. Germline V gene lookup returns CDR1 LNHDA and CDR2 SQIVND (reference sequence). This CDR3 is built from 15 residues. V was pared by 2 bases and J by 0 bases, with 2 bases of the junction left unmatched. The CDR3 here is CASSIQGAMNTEAFF. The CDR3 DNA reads TGTGCCAGTAGTATACAGGGGGCGATGAACACTGAAGCTTTCTTT.

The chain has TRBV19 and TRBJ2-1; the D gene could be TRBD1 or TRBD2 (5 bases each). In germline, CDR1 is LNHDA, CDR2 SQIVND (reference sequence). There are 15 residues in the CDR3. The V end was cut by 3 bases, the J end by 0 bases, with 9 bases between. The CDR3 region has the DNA TGTGCCAGTAGTATCAAGGGGAGCTCCTACAATGAGCAGTTCTTC. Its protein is CASSIKGSSYNEQFF.

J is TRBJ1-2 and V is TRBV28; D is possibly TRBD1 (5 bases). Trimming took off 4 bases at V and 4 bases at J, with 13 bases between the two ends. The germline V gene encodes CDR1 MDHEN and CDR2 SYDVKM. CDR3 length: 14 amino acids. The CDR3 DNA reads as TGTGCCAGCAGTTCCTACGGACATCTCTATGGCTACACCTTC. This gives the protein CASSSYGHLYGYTF.

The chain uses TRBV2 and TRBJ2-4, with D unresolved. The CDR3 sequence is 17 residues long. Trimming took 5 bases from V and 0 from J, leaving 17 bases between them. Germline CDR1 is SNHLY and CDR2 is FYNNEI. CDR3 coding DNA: TGTGCCAGCAGTCCCCCGTCAGGAGACGGAGCCAAAAACATTCAGTACTTC. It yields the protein CASSPPSGDGAKNIQYF.

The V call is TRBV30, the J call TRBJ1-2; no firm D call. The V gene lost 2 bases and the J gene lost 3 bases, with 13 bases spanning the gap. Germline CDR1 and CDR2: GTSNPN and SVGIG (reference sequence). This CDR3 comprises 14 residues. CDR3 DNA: TGTGCCTGGAGTAAAACCTTAACCGACTATGGCTACACCTTC. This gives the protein CAWSKTLTDYGYTF.

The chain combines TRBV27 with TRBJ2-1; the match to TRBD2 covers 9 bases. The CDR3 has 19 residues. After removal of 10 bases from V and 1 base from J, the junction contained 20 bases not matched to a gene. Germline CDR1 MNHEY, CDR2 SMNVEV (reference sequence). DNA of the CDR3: TGTGCCACCCCGACAAAACTTATAGCGGGAGACCTTTCCTACAATGAGCAGTTCTTC. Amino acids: CATPTKLIAGDLSYNEQFF.

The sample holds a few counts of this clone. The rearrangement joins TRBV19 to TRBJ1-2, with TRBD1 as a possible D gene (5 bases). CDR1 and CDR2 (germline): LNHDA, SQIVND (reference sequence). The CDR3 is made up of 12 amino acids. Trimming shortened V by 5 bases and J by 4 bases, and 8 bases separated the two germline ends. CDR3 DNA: TGTGCCAGTAGTGCCGGGGGCTATGGCTACACCTTC. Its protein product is CASSAGGYGYTF.